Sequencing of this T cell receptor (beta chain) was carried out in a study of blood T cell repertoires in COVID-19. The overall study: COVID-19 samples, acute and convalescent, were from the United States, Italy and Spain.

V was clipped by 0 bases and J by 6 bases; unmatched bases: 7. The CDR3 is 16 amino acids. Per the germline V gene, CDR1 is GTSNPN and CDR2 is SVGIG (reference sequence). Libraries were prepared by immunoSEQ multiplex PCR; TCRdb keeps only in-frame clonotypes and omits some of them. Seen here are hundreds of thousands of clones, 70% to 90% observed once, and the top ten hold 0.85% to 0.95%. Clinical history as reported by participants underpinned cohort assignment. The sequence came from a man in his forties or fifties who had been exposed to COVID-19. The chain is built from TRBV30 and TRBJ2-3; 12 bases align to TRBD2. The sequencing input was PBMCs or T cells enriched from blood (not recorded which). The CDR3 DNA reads TGTGCCTGGAGTGTAGGACTAGCGGGATCATTTGATACGCAGTATTTT. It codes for CAWSVGLAGSFDTQYF.